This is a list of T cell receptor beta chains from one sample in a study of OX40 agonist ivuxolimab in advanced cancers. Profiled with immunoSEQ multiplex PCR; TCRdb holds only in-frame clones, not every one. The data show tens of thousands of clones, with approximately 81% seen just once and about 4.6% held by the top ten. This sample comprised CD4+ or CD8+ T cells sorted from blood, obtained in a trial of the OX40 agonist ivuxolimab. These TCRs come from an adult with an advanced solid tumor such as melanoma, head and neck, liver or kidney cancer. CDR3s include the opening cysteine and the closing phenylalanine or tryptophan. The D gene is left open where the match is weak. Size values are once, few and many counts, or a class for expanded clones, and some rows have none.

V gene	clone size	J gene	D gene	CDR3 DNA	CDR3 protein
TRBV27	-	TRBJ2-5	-	TGTGCCAGCAGCTACTCACCCACGGGATACCAAGAGACCCAGTACTTC	CASSYSPTGYQETQYF
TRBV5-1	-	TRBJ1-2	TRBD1	TGCGCCAGCAGCTTGTCCGACAGGGGGTTTCTCTACACCTTC	CASSLSDRGFLYTF
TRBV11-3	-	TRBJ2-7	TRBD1	TGTGCCAGCAGCCCAGACGGGACAGGGGCCTACGAGCAGTACTTC	CASSPDGTGAYEQYF
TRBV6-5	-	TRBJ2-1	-	TGTGCCAGCGGAGGGGGATCCTACAATGAGCAGTTCTTC	CASGGGSYNEQFF
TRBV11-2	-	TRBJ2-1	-	TGTGCCAGCAGCCCCATCACTGGAGCGAGGGGTGAGCAGTTCTTC	CASSPITGARGEQFF
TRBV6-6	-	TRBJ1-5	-	TGTGCCAGCAGCCCCGAGGTCAATCAGCCCCAGCATTTT	CASSPEVNQPQHF
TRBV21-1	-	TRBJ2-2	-	TGTGCCAGCAGCAACGTAAAACCTGGCAACACCGGGGAGCTGTTTTTT	CASSNVKPGNTGELFF
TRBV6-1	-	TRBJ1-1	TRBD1	TGTGCCAGCCAAGGACAGGGGCACGGCACTGAAGCTTTCTTT	CASQGQGHGTEAFF
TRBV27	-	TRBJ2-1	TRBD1	TGTGCCAGCGTACGACAGGGGGCGAACAATGAGCAGTTCTTC	CASVRQGANNEQFF
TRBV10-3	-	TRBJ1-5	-	TGTGCCATCAGTGGGAGTACGAGCAATCAGCCCCAGCATTTT	CAISGSTSNQPQHF
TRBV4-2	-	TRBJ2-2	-	TGTGCCAGCAGCCAAGGAATGTCCGGGGAGCTGTTTTTT	CASSQGMSGELFF
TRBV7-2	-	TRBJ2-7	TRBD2	TGTGCCAGCAGCTTAGCCGGGACTAGCTCCTACGAGCAGTACTTC	CASSLAGTSSYEQYF
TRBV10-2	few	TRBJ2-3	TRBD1	TGCGCCACTACCGGGACAGCTCCCGAAAACACAGATACGCAGTATTTT	CATTGTAPENTDTQYF
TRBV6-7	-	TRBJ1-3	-	TGTGCCAGCAGCCGATGGGGTTCCGGAAACACCATATATTTT	CASSRWGSGNTIYF
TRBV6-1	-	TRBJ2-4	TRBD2	TGTGCCAGCTACAGATCGGGAGGCAAAAACATTCAGTACTTC	CASYRSGGKNIQYF
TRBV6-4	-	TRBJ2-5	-	TGTGCCAGCAGTGACTCCCCCTCGGGAACCCAGTACTTC	CASSDSPSGTQYF
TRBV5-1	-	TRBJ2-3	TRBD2	TGCGCCAGCCACCGGACTAGCGGGGTGGGGCGCACAGATACGCAGTATTTT	CASHRTSGVGRTDTQYF
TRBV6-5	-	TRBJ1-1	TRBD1	TGTGCCAGCAGTTACCTTCAGGGGGGGATTAACACTGAAGCTTTCTTT	CASSYLQGGINTEAFF
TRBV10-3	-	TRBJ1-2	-	TGTGCCATCAGTGGAGGTTTTGGCTACACCTTC	CAISGGFGYTF
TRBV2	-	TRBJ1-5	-	TGTGCCAGCAGTGAACTTTGGGGGCCGAATCAGCCCCAGCATTTT	CASSELWGPNQPQHF
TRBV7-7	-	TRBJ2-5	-	TGTGCCAGCAGCTTAAACGGACAGATTCAAGAGACCCAGTACTTC	CASSLNGQIQETQYF
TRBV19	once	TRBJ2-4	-	TGTGCCAGTAGTATTCCCATCCGGCGCGGGGAAAACATTCAGTACTTC	CASSIPIRRGENIQYF
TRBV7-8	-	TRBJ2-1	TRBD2	TGTGCCAGCAGCTTAGGACTAGCGGGGTACAATGAGCAGTTCTTC	CASSLGLAGYNEQFF
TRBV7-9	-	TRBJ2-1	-	TGTGCCAGCAGCTTAGACTCTTCCTACAATGAGCAGTTCTTC	CASSLDSSYNEQFF
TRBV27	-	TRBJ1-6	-	TGTGCCAGCAGTTTAATTGGTGGGGAAAGGGGGTCACCCCTCCACTTT	CASSLIGGERGSPLHF
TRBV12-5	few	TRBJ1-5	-	TGTGCTAGTGGTCCTCGAAATCAGCCCCAGCATTTT	CASGPRNQPQHF
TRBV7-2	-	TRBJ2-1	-	TGTGCCAGCAGCTCCGGGTACTCGAACAATGAGCAGTTCTTC	CASSSGYSNNEQFF
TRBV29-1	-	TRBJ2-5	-	TGCAGCGTTGAAGATCGATCCCCCGGCAGGCAAGAGACCCAGTACTTC	CSVEDRSPGRQETQYF
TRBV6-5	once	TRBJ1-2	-	TGTGCCAGCAGTTATACAATAGAGGGTAGCGGCTATGGCTACACCTTC	CASSYTIEGSGYGYTF
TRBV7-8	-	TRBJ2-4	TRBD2	TGTGCCAGCAGCTTAGCTAGACTAGCGGGAGGGCCGTTTTCCAAAAACATTCAGTACTTC	CASSLARLAGGPFSKNIQYF
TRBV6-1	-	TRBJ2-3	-	TGTGCCAGCAGTGAAGTGTACACAGATACGCAGTATTTT	CASSEVYTDTQYF
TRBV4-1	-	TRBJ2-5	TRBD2	TGCGCCAGCAGCCAAGACGGACTAGCGGGAGGGCCGGAGACCCAGTACTTC	CASSQDGLAGGPETQYF
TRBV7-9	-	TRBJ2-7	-	TGTGCCAGCAGCTTATCTTTGGGGGGACAGAGATACGAGCAGTACTTC	CASSLSLGGQRYEQYF
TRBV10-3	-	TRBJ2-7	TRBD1	TGTGCCATCAGTGGTGGGGGGACAGGGCTTACCTACGAGCAGTACTTC	CAISGGGTGLTYEQYF
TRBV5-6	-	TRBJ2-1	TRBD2	TGTGCCGGCAGCTTAATTGCGGGAGTGGGTAATGAGCAGTTCTTC	CAGSLIAGVGNEQFF
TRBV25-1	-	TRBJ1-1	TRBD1	TGTGCCAGCAGTGCACAGGGGGCGAACACTGAAGCTTTCTTT	CASSAQGANTEAFF
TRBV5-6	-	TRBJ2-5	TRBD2	TGTGCCAGCAGCTTCCGCGGACTAGCGGGGGTCCAAGAGACCCAGTACTTC	CASSFRGLAGVQETQYF
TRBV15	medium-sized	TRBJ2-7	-	TGTGCCACCAGTCCAACAGGGTACGAGCAGTACTTC	CATSPTGYEQYF
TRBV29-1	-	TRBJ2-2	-	TGCAGCGTTGATCAGGGAGGTACCGGGGAGCTGTTTTTT	CSVDQGGTGELFF
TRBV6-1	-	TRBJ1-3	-	TGTGCCAGCATTAGTCTGTCTGGAAACACCATATATTTT	CASISLSGNTIYF
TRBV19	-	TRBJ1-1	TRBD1	TGTGCCAGTAGTAGGGACAGGGGCACTGAAGCTTTCTTT	CASSRDRGTEAFF